The present T cell receptor beta chain was sequenced within a study of T cell responses to AZD1222 COVID-19 vaccine. The data were produced by immunoSEQ multiplex PCR, yet TCRdb's version contains in-frame clones alone and is incomplete. The table shows about 120,000 clones, with 75% to 90% occurring only once. Sample: peripheral blood, taken 28 days after the second AZD1222 dose. This receptor was obtained from an adult who received the AZD1222 COVID-19 vaccine.

CDR3 protein: CASHRGTGELFF. CDR3 DNA: TGCGCCAGCCACAGGGGGACCGGGGAGCTGTTTTTT. The chain is built from TRBV5-1 and TRBJ2-2; 8 bases are a match to TRBD1. This CDR3 comprises 12 residues. Looked up from germline, CDR1 is SGHRS and CDR2 is YFSETQ. V dropped 7 bases and J dropped 5; count of bases not matched to a gene: 1.